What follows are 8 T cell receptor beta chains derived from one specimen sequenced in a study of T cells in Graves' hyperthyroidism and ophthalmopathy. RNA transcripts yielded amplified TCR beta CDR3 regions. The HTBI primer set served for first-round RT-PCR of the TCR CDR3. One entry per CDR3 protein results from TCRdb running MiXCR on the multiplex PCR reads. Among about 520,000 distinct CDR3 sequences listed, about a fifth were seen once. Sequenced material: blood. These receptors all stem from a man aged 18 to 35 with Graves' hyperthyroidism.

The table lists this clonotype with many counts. As DNA, the CDR3 is TGTGCCAGCAGTCAGACCCAGGGGTACACTGAAGCTTTCTTT. Translated: CASSQTQGYTEAFF. The chain recombines TRBV6-1 with TRBJ1-1, with a possible D match to TRBD1 (6 bases). There are 14 residues in the CDR3. The germline gives CDR1 MNHNS, CDR2 SASEGT. Trimming shortened V by 5 bases and J by 3 bases, and 13 bases separated the two germline ends.

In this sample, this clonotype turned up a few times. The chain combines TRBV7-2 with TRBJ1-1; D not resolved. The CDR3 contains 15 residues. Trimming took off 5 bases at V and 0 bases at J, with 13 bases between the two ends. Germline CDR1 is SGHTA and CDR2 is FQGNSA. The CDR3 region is CASSIRRGMNTEAFF. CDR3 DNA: TGTGCCAGCAGCATCAGACGGGGAATGAACACTGAAGCTTTCTTT. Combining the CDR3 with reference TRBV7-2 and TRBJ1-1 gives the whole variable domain GAGVSQSPSNKVTEKGKDVELRCDPISGHTALYWYRQSLGQGLEFLIYFQGNSAPDKSGLPSDRFSAERTGGSVSTLTIQRTQQEDSAVYLCASSIRRGMNTEAFFGQGTRLTVV.

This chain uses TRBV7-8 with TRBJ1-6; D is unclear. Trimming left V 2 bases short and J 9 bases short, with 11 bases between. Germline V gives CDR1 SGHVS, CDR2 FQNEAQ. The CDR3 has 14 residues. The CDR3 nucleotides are TGTGCCAGCAGCTTACGCGCTTCTGGTTCACCCCTCCACTTT. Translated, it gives CASSLRASGSPLHF.

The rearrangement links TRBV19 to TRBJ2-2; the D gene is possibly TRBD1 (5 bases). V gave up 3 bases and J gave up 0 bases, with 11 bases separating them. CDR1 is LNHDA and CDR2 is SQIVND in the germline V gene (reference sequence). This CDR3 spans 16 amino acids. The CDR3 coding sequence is TGTGCCAGTAGTATTGGGATGGGGCCGAACACCGGGGAGCTGTTTTTT. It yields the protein CASSIGMGPNTGELFF. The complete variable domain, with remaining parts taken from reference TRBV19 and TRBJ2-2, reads DGGITQSPKYLFRKEGQNVTLSCEQNLNHDAMYWYRQDPGQGLRLIYYSQIVNDFQKGDIAEGYSVSREKKESFPLTVTSAQKNPTAFYLCASSIGMGPNTGELFFGEGSRLTVL.

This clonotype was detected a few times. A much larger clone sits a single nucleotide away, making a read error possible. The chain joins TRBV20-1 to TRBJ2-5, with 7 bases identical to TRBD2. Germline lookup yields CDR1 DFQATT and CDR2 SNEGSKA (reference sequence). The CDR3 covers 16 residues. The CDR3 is CSAVQFIAGPPETQHF. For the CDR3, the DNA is TGCAGTGCTGTTCAATTTATAGCGGGTCCCCCTGAGACCCAGCACTTC.

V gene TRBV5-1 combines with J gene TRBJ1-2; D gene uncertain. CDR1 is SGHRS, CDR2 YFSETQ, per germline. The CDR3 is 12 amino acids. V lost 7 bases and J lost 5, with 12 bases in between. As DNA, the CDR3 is TGCGCCAGCGACACTGAGGGTTATGGCTACACCTTC. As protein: CASDTEGYGYTF.

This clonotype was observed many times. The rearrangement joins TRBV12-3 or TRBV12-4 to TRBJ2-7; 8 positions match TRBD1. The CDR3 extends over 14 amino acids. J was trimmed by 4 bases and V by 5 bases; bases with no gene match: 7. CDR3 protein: CASSPVQGAYEQYF. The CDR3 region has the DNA TGTGCCAGCAGTCCGGTTCAGGGGGCGTACGAGCAGTACTTC.

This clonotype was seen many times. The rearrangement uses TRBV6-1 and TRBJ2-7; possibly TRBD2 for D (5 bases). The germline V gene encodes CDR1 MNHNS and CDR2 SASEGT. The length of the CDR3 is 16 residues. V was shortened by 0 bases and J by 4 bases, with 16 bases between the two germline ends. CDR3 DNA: TGTGCCAGCAGTGAAGCGACGGCCTCGAGGGTTTACGAGCAGTACTTC. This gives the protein CASSEATASRVYEQYF.